This TCR beta chain was captured in a study of blood T cell repertoires in COVID-19 (dated by TCRdb to about 2020). About the investigation overall: Samples covering the acute and convalescent phases of COVID-19 were provided by collaborators in the United States, Italy and Spain. The prospective study material was composed of cDNA or gDNA derived from T cells, B-cell-depleted T cells, or PBMCs. Subjects who had been exposed to COVID-19, were actively infected with it, or had recovered from it provided the deeply sampled blood TCRbeta repertoires that made up the dataset. The repertoires were released in a freely available public database intended as a resource for research on the immune response to SARS-CoV-2. The samples were drawn from two sources: the first 160 participants of the ongoing ImmuneRACE study, and some 1,300 subjects contributed by 6 global collaborators. The sample metadata nearly always contained a de-identified subject ID, COVID-19 status, age in years and sex. Where HLA class I and class II types were available, the types were taken from metadata supplied by the sample provider, not from assay-based typing.

The collaborating institutions used their own protocols to collect whole blood in K2EDTA tubes. For TCRbeta analysis, collaborators shipped samples as frozen whole blood, isolated PBMCs, or DNA extracted from either of those sample types. V loses 7 bases at its end and J loses 5 bases; junction bases beyond the gene matches: 6. From the germline V gene, CDR1 is SNHLY and CDR2 is FYNNEI. The cysteine opens and the phenylalanine closes a CDR3 of 15 amino acids. Only the CDR3 region is kept as DNA, spanning 45 bases read in frame from base 1. The investigation overall reported the following: How much clinical and demographic metadata was included differed by source and by participant, and the metadata was provided uncurated.

On this clone itself: It has no known antigen specificity. The sample holds no much larger clone one base away, and base qualities are not on file.

TCRbeta CDR3 regions were amplified from genomic DNA by means of the immunoSEQ Assay, a bias-controlled multiplex PCR. On the authors' methods: Within the assay, amplification of reference gene primers was used to estimate how many nucleated cells each sample contained. To quantify the absolute abundance of each unique TCRbeta CDR3 rearrangement, sequence reads were collapsed and filtered. Productive Simpson clonality was computed per sample as the square root of Simpson's diversity index over productive rearrangements. TCRdb obtained this table from immuneACCESS and retained in-frame rearrangements with V and J assigned. These tables miss some clones; where compared with another copy, unresolved V genes account for less than half of the shortfall, and the remainder is unexplained. V and J calls plus clone size are reproduced from that table; the DNA served to infer D and trimming. Present in this sample are over 85,000 clones, roughly 87% of which were seen just once. 3.5% to 4% of the sample belongs to the ten largest clones.

The chain is made from TRBV2 and TRBJ2-2; the central 11 bases match TRBD2. This TCR derives from a man in his 60s with acute or convalescent COVID-19. The specimen sequenced was peripheral blood. The CDR3 here reads CASMGTSGTTGELFF. The sequenced DNA: TGTGCCAGCATGGGGACTAGCGGTACAACCGGGGAGCTGTTTTTT.